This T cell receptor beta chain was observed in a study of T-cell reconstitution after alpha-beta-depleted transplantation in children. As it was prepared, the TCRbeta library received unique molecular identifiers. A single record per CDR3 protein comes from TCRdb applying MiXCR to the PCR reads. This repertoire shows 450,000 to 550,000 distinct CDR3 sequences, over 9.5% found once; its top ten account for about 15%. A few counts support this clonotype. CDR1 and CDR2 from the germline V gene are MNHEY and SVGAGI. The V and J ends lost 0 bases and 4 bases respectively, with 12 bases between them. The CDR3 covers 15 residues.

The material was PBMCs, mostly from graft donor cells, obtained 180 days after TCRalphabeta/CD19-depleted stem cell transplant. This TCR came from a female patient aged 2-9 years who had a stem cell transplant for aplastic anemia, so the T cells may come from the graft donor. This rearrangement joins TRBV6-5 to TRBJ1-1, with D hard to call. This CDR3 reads CASSYSKGGSTEAFF. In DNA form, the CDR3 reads TGTGCCAGCAGTTACTCCAAGGGCGGGAGCACTGAAGCTTTCTTT.